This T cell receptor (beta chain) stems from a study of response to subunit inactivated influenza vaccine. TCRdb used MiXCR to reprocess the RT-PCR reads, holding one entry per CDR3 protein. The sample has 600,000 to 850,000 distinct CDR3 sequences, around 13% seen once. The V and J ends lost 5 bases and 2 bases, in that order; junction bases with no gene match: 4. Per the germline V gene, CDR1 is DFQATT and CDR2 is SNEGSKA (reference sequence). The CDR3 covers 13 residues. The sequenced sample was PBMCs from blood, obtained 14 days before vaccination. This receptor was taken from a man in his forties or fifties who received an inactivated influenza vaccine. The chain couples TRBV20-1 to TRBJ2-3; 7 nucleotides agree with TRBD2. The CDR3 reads CSAPTSATDTQYF. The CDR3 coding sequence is TGCAGTGCTCCCACTAGCGCCACAGATACGCAGTATTTT.